Following are 4 T cell receptor beta chains from one sample sequenced in a study of cytomegalovirus exposure and HLA in healthy donors. Primers: 60 Vbeta forward and 13 Jbeta reverse. Repertoires were generated with immunoSEQ multiplex PCR, while TCRdb's copy carries only in-frame clones and drops some. The sample holds more than 95,000 clones, about three quarters seen once. Sequencing was done on a sample of PBMCs. The receptors were sampled from a woman aged 55-70 years in good health and CMV-seropositive.

This sequence joins TRBV7-2 and TRBJ2-7; D possibly corresponds to TRBD1 (6 bases). Trimming pared 1 base from V and 7 bases from J, leaving 17 bases between. Germline lookup yields CDR1 SGHTA and CDR2 FQGNSA. This CDR3 spans 15 amino acids. The CDR3 loop is CASSLDYGQSGEQYF. CDR3 DNA sequence: TGTGCCAGCAGCTTAGACTACGGACAGTCTGGAGAGCAGTACTTC.

The chain is built from TRBV9 and TRBJ2-5, with D possibly being TRBD2 (5 bases). Trimming shortened V by 3 bases and J by 1 base, and 16 bases separated the two germline ends. Germline values: CDR1 SGDLS, CDR2 YYNGEE. The CDR3 contains 16 residues. Here the CDR3 DNA reads TGTGCCAGCAGCGGGGGTGAATGGGCGGGCCAAGAGACCCAGTACTTC. It translates to CASSGGEWAGQETQYF.

The chain couples TRBV4-2 to TRBJ2-7; TRBD2 aligns across 15 bases. There are 18 residues in the CDR3. Germline CDR1 reads LGHNA; CDR2 reads YNFKEQ. V shed 2 bases and J 5 bases; nucleotides not matched to a gene: 10. The CDR3 is CASSQSPGLAGGYDEQYF. Written as DNA, the CDR3 is TGTGCCAGCAGCCAATCCCCGGGACTAGCGGGAGGATACGACGAGCAGTACTTC.

This sequence joins TRBV9 and TRBJ1-4, with 8 bases matching TRBD1. Germline-derived CDR1 and CDR2 are SGDLS and YYNGEE. The V and J ends lost 0 bases and 4 bases, in that order; junction bases with no gene match: 2. The CDR3 is 15 amino acids. The CDR3 is CASSVGTGHNEKLFF. In nucleotides, the CDR3 is TGTGCCAGCAGCGTAGGGACAGGGCATAATGAAAAACTGTTTTTT.